A selection of T cell receptor beta chains follows, all from one sample in a study of cytomegalovirus exposure and HLA in healthy donors. TCRdb's table, derived via immunoSEQ multiplex PCR, lists solely in-frame clones and lacks some. The sample lists over 150,000 clones, more than 80% occurring once. The sequenced material came from PBMCs. These receptors all come from a woman aged 25 to 45 in good health and CMV-seropositive. CDR3s include the opening cysteine and the closing phenylalanine or tryptophan. D genes are given only for firm matches. Clone sizes are given selectively: once, few, many, or a class where the clone is expanded.

clone_size,d_call,v_call,j_call,cdr3_aa,cdr3_nt
NA,TRBD1,TRBV18,TRBJ1-4,CASSRIPGQGVEKLFF,TGTGCCAGCTCACGGATCCCGGGACAGGGAGTTGAAAAACTGTTTTTT
NA,TRBD1,TRBV6-6,TRBJ2-1,CASSTQGKGGYNEQFF,TGTGCCAGCAGTACACAGGGGAAGGGTGGGTACAATGAGCAGTTCTTC
once,NA,TRBV11-3,TRBJ1-1,CASSLAARTEAFF,TGTGCCAGCAGCTTAGCAGCGAGAACTGAAGCTTTCTTT
NA,NA,TRBV18,TRBJ2-7,CASSPRPVSDVADSYEQYF,TGTGCCAGCTCACCTCGACCGGTCAGCGATGTGGCCGACTCCTACGAGCAGTACTTC
few,TRBD2,TRBV18,TRBJ2-1,CASLTGTSGYNEQFF,TGTGCCAGCCTAACCGGGACTAGCGGTTACAATGAGCAGTTCTTC
NA,TRBD1,TRBV5-1,TRBJ1-1,CASSLGTGEPEAFF,TGCGCCAGCAGCCTCGGGACAGGGGAACCTGAAGCTTTCTTT
NA,NA,TRBV5-1,TRBJ1-2,CASSLWEGKGGYTF,TGCGCCAGCAGCTTGTGGGAGGGGAAAGGCGGCTACACCTTC
NA,TRBD1,TRBV28,TRBJ2-7,CASEKTGYEQYF,TGTGCCAGCGAAAAGACAGGGTACGAGCAGTACTTC
NA,NA,TRBV6-9,TRBJ2-5,CASSYRGQGGGAQYF,TGTGCCAGCAGTTATCGAGGCCAGGGCGGTGGGGCCCAGTACTTC
once,TRBD1,TRBV11-2,TRBJ1-2,CASSATGVEGFYGYTF,TGTGCCAGCAGCGCGACAGGGGTCGAAGGATTCTATGGCTACACCTTC
NA,TRBD2,TRBV9,TRBJ2-7,CASSVTSGEQYF,TGTGCCAGCAGCGTAACTAGCGGTGAGCAGTACTTC
NA,NA,TRBV4-2,TRBJ2-7,CASSQANEQYF,TGTGCCAGCAGCCAGGCCAACGAGCAGTACTTC
NA,NA,TRBV28,TRBJ2-6,CASSRYQGSGANVLTF,TGTGCCAGCAGCCGGTACCAGGGCTCTGGGGCCAACGTCCTGACTTTC
NA,TRBD2,TRBV9,TRBJ2-2,CASSERGMGTGELFF,TGTGCCAGCAGCGAGCGGGGTATGGGCACCGGGGAGCTGTTTTTT
NA,TRBD2,TRBV28,TRBJ2-7,CASSLASGELGEQYF,TGTGCCAGCAGTTTAGCTAGCGGGGAATTGGGAGAGCAGTACTTC
NA,NA,TRBV5-1,TRBJ1-1,CASSLVRQWGTEAFF,TGCGCCAGCAGCTTGGTTAGACAGTGGGGTACTGAAGCTTTCTTT
few,TRBD1,TRBV7-8,TRBJ2-7,CASSLIDRGEQYF,TGTGCCAGCAGCTTAATAGACAGGGGGGAGCAGTACTTC
NA,TRBD1,TRBV4-1,TRBJ1-3,CASSQDRSLGTGSSGNTIYF,TGCGCCAGCAGCCAAGACCGTAGTTTAGGGACAGGGAGCTCTGGAAACACCATATATTTT
NA,NA,TRBV9,TRBJ2-5,CASSVGLESETQYF,TGTGCCAGCAGCGTAGGACTAGAATCAGAGACCCAGTACTTC
NA,TRBD1,TRBV6-5,TRBJ2-5,CASRGGTETQYF,TGTGCCAGCAGAGGGGGCACGGAGACCCAGTACTTC
NA,TRBD2,TRBV7-3,TRBJ2-1,CASSLNGGFRDEQFF,TGTGCCAGCAGCTTAAACGGGGGGTTCCGGGATGAGCAGTTCTTC
NA,NA,TRBV19,TRBJ1-3,CASSGARAPTNTIYF,TGTGCCAGTAGTGGGGCCCGGGCCCCTACCAACACCATATATTTT
NA,NA,TRBV5-4,TRBJ2-3,CASSHPSSGTDTQYF,TGTGCCAGCAGCCACCCGTCGTCAGGGACAGATACGCAGTATTTT
NA,TRBD2,TRBV9,TRBJ2-5,CASSVEVAGGPQETQYF,TGTGCCAGCAGCGTAGAGGTAGCGGGGGGGCCTCAAGAGACCCAGTACTTC
NA,TRBD1,TRBV11-2,TRBJ2-7,CASSIDRGLEQYF,TGTGCCAGCAGCATCGACAGGGGGCTCGAGCAGTACTTC
NA,NA,TRBV19,TRBJ2-1,CASNQGLYNEQFF,TGTGCCAGTAATCAGGGGCTCTACAATGAGCAGTTCTTC
NA,NA,TRBV28,TRBJ1-1,CASSPTGTGYHTEAFF,TGTGCCAGCAGTCCCACTGGAACAGGATACCACACTGAAGCTTTCTTT
NA,NA,TRBV6-6,TRBJ2-7,CASSYGAGISYEQYF,TGTGCCAGCAGTTACGGCGCAGGGATTTCCTACGAGCAGTACTTC
NA,NA,TRBV13,TRBJ2-3,CASSLGFPDRRRPNTQYF,TGTGCCAGCAGCTTAGGCTTCCCAGACAGGCGAAGACCTAATACGCAGTATTTT
once,TRBD1,TRBV5-4,TRBJ1-1,CASRYQTGEGTEAFF,TGTGCCAGCAGGTATCAAACAGGGGAAGGAACTGAAGCTTTCTTT
NA,TRBD1,TRBV5-1,TRBJ1-1,CASREQGSNTEAFF,TGCGCCAGCAGGGAACAGGGGTCGAACACTGAAGCTTTCTTT
NA,TRBD1,TRBV7-6,TRBJ2-5,CASSRQGARQYF,TGTGCCAGCAGCCGACAGGGGGCGAGGCAGTACTTC
NA,NA,TRBV29-1,TRBJ2-1,CSVELPVREYNEQFF,TGCAGCGTTGAACTACCGGTGCGAGAATACAATGAGCAGTTCTTC
NA,TRBD1,TRBV10-3,TRBJ1-2,CASRWTGEEGYTF,TGTGCCAGCAGGTGGACAGGCGAGGAGGGCTACACCTTC
once,TRBD1,TRBV9,TRBJ1-4,CASSVGQHNEKLFF,TGTGCCAGCAGCGTGGGACAGCATAATGAAAAACTGTTTTTT
NA,TRBD1,TRBV5-1,TRBJ2-1,CASSLAQDRGRPGRSYNEQFF,TGCGCCAGCAGCTTGGCCCAGGACAGGGGTCGACCGGGCCGCTCCTACAATGAGCAGTTCTTC
NA,NA,TRBV28,TRBJ1-5,CASSEGGSQPQHF,TGTGCCAGCAGCGAGGGGGGGAGTCAGCCCCAGCATTTT
NA,NA,TRBV6-6,TRBJ2-1,CASSSTGSSYNEQFF,TGTGCCAGCAGTTCGACAGGAAGCTCCTACAATGAGCAGTTCTTC
NA,NA,TRBV6-5,TRBJ1-1,CASSNAGWRAEAFF,TGTGCCAGCAGCAACGCGGGTTGGCGGGCTGAAGCTTTCTTT
NA,TRBD1,TRBV6-5,TRBJ1-5,CASRFGTGGDRPQHF,TGTGCCAGCAGGTTTGGGACAGGAGGAGATCGGCCCCAGCATTTT
NA,TRBD2,TRBV7-9,TRBJ2-7,CASSLGSGGLSSYEQYF,TGTGCCAGCAGCTTGGGTAGCGGGGGCTTGAGCTCCTACGAGCAGTACTTC
NA,NA,TRBV4-3,TRBJ1-1,CASSQDIRTANIEAFF,TGCGCCAGCAGCCAAGATATTAGGACAGCCAATATTGAAGCTTTCTTT
few,TRBD2,TRBV7-9,TRBJ2-7,CASSSSGGVYEQYF,TGTGCCAGCAGCTCCAGCGGGGGAGTTTACGAGCAGTACTTC
NA,NA,TRBV2,TRBJ1-5,CASTLEEAFNQPQHF,TGTGCCAGCACCCTAGAAGAGGCGTTTAATCAGCCCCAGCATTTT